The 26 T cell receptor beta chains presented below share a single source sample, sequenced in a study of response to subunit inactivated influenza vaccine. From the RT-PCR reads, TCRdb called clonotypes with MiXCR, one entry per CDR3 protein. The sample holds around 760,000 distinct CDR3 sequences, approximately 15% seen once. Sequencing was performed on PBMCs from blood, taken around 15 days before vaccination. The receptors shown here come from a man in his fifties or sixties who received an inactivated influenza vaccine.

The J gene is TRBJ2-3, the V gene TRBV5-1; 9 bases align to TRBD2. Trimming at V came to 7 bases and at J to 1 base, leaving 13 bases not matched to a gene. Looked up from germline, CDR1 is SGHRS and CDR2 is YFSETQ. This CDR3 is built from 17 residues. CDR3 loop: CASPGAGLALGTDTQYF. The CDR3 region has the DNA TGCGCCAGCCCCGGGGCGGGACTAGCACTAGGCACAGATACGCAGTATTTT.

The chain couples TRBV27 to TRBJ2-5; TRBD1 matches at 8 bases. V lost 5 bases, J lost 4 bases, and 9 bases stayed unmatched. Germline assignment: CDR1 MNHEY and CDR2 SMNVEV (reference sequence). CDR3 length: 15 residues. CDR3 sequence reads: CASSPRQGRRETQYF. CDR3 coding DNA: TGTGCCAGCAGTCCCAGACAGGGGAGGAGAGAGACCCAGTACTTC.

This clonotype was counted only a few times. The genes are TRBV29-1 and TRBJ1-2; TRBD1 might be the D (5 bases). The CDR3 extends over 13 amino acids. V gave up 4 bases and J gave up 1 base, with 10 bases separating them. CDR1 is SQVTM, CDR2 ANQGSEA, per germline. CDR3 in DNA: TGCAGCGTTGCGGGACGGATTAACTATGGCTACACCTTC. Encoded protein: CSVAGRINYGYTF.

The chain joins TRBV7-2 to TRBJ1-2; possible D gene TRBD1, 5 bases. Germline CDR1 reads SGHTA; CDR2 reads FQGNSA. Trimming took off 0 bases at V and 8 bases at J, with 16 bases between the two ends. This CDR3 region has 15 residues. CDR3 sequence reads: CASSLARWDRGGYTF. The CDR3 bases are TGTGCCAGCAGCTTAGCGCGGTGGGACCGAGGCGGCTACACCTTC.

This clonotype was seen more than once but under ten times. The chain carries TRBV5-1 and TRBJ2-3; D may match TRBD1 or TRBD2 (5 bases each). This CDR3 comprises 16 residues. V was shortened by 3 bases and J by 3 bases, with 17 bases between the two germline ends. CDR1 is SGHRS, CDR2 YFSETQ, per germline. The CDR3 DNA reads as TGCGCCAGCAGCTCGGGCAGGGACCAAAGAACAGATACGCAGTATTTT. This sequence encodes CASSSGRDQRTDTQYF.

This clonotype was counted at least ten times. CDR3: CASSSGHPGADTQYF. CDR3 DNA sequence: TGTGCCAGCAGTTCGGGACATCCTGGTGCAGATACGCAGTATTTT. This chain links TRBV12-3 or TRBV12-4 with TRBJ2-3; D is perhaps TRBD1 (6 bases). Trimming took off 4 bases at V and 4 bases at J, with 15 bases between the two ends. The CDR3 runs 15 residues.

This chain uses TRBV7-2 with TRBJ2-7, with TRBD1 matching 8 bases. The CDR3 is 14 amino acids. J was trimmed by 4 bases and V by 2 bases; bases with no gene match: 4. CDR1 SGHTA and CDR2 FQGNSA come from the germline V gene. CDR3 sequence (DNA): TGTGCCAGCAGCTTACAGGGGGCGCCTTACGAGCAGTACTTC. Translating gives CASSLQGAPYEQYF.

The table lists this clonotype with many counts. The V and J genes are TRBV20-1 and TRBJ1-4; D unresolved. In germline, CDR1 is DFQATT, CDR2 SNEGSKA (reference sequence). This CDR3 spans 14 amino acids. Trimming took 6 bases from V and 0 from J, leaving 11 bases between them. CDR3 protein: CSALGGTTNEKLFF. CDR3 DNA: TGCAGTGCCCTGGGCGGCACAACTAATGAAAAACTGTTTTTT.

In DNA, the CDR3 is TGTGCCAGCTCACACGGGACAGGGGAGGGCCTGAACACTGAAGCTTTCTTT. It translates to CASSHGTGEGLNTEAFF. This rearrangement joins TRBV18 to TRBJ1-1; 10 positions agree with TRBD1. This CDR3 comprises 17 residues. Looked up from germline, CDR1 is KGHSH and CDR2 is LQKENI. V lost 4 bases, J lost 0 bases, and 8 bases stayed unmatched.

This clonotype appeared many times. The chain uses TRBV5-1 and TRBJ2-1; 7 bases match TRBD1. The CDR3 has 15 amino acids. V shed 1 base, J shed 3 bases, and the junction held 4 bases outside the gene matches. Germline lookup yields CDR1 SGHRS and CDR2 YFSETQ. CDR3 amino acids: CASSLRSGGYNEQFF. CDR3 in DNA: TGCGCCAGCAGCTTGAGGTCAGGGGGCTACAATGAGCAGTTCTTC. The variable domain in full, with the rest retrieved from reference TRBV5-1 and TRBJ2-1, is KAGVTQTPRYLIKTRGQQVTLSCSPISGHRSVSWYQQTPGQGLQFLFEYFSETQRNKGNFPGRFSGRQFSNSRSEMNVSTLELGDSALYLCASSLRSGGYNEQFFGPGTRLTVL.

The rearrangement uses TRBV7-2 and TRBJ2-5; 8 bases align to TRBD1. The CDR3 sequence is 16 residues long. V shed 3 bases, J shed 1 base, and the junction held 7 bases outside the gene matches. The germline V gene has CDR1 SGHTA and CDR2 FQGNSA. CDR3 in amino acids: CASSLGDRGSQETQYF. The CDR3 DNA follows: TGTGCCAGCAGCTTGGGCGACAGGGGAAGCCAAGAGACCCAGTACTTC.

The rearrangement joins TRBV28 to TRBJ2-2; no reliable D call. Between the trimmed V and J ends, which lost 10 bases and 7 bases, there was a span of 22 bases. The CDR3 has 15 residues. Per the germline V gene, CDR1 is MDHEN and CDR2 is SYDVKM. The CDR3 spells CATTLESRPIGELFF. The CDR3 bases are TGTGCCACCACTTTGGAGAGCCGCCCCATCGGGGAGCTGTTTTTT. The full variable domain, completed using reference TRBV28 and TRBJ2-2, is DVKVTQSSRYLVKRTGEKVFLECVQDMDHENMFWYRQDPGLGLRLIYFSYDVKMKEKGDIPEGYSVSREKKERFSLILESASTNQTSMYLCATTLESRPIGELFFGEGSRLTVL.

This clonotype was seen only a few times. The chain carries TRBV9 and TRBJ2-3; TRBD2 is a possible D gene (6 bases). Germline values: CDR1 SGDLS, CDR2 YYNGEE. CDR3 length: 15 residues. Trimming stripped 6 bases from V and 7 bases from J, with 21 bases between. CDR3 protein: CASTGQDGEANTQYF. The CDR3 DNA reads as TGTGCCAGCACCGGGCAGGACGGGGAGGCTAATACGCAGTATTTT.

This clonotype has only a few counts. This chain uses TRBV20-1 with TRBJ2-3, with D perhaps assigned TRBD1 or TRBD2 (5 bases each). V was shortened by 6 bases and J by 8 bases, with 21 bases between the two germline ends. Germline-derived CDR1 and CDR2 are DFQATT and SNEGSKA (reference sequence). The CDR3 length is 14 residues. The CDR3 DNA is TGCAGTGCCGTACCGGGGCTTACGGTCCGTACGCAGTATTTT. Amino acids: CSAVPGLTVRTQYF.

This chain joins TRBV6-2 or TRBV6-3 and TRBJ2-3; TRBD2 might be the D (6 bases). Per the germline V gene, CDR1 is MNHEY and CDR2 is SVGEGT. Trimming stripped 2 bases from V and 6 bases from J, with 15 bases between. This CDR3 spans 15 amino acids. This CDR3 is CASSYVPGGADTQYF. The CDR3 DNA reads as TGTGCCAGCAGTTACGTCCCTGGAGGGGCTGATACGCAGTATTTT.

This clonotype was counted a few times. The chain is built from TRBV7-9 and TRBJ2-1, with 7 bases matching TRBD1. This CDR3 has 13 residues. The germline gives CDR1 SEHNR, CDR2 FQNEAQ (reference sequence). V dropped 3 bases and J dropped 11; count of bases not matched to a gene: 7. This chain's CDR3 is CASSLPQGRKQFF. The CDR3, as DNA: TGTGCCAGCAGCTTGCCACAGGGGCGCAAGCAGTTCTTC. The complete variable domain, with remaining parts taken from reference TRBV7-9 and TRBJ2-1, reads DTGVSQNPRHKITKRGQNVTFRCDPISEHNRLYWYRQTLGQGPEFLTYFQNEAQLEKSRLLSDRFSAERPKGSFSTLEIQRTEQGDSAMYLCASSLPQGRKQFFGPGTRLTVL.

This clonotype has only a few counts. The rearrangement links TRBV5-6 to TRBJ2-1; no reliable D call. Trimming stripped 3 bases from V and 8 bases from J, with 12 bases between. Germline CDR1 SGHDT, CDR2 YYEEEE. The CDR3 covers 13 residues. The CDR3 DNA reads TGTGCCAGCAGCTCCGTCCCAGAGTATGAGCAGTTCTTC. Amino acids: CASSSVPEYEQFF. The whole variable domain, filled in from reference TRBV5-6 and TRBJ2-1, reads DAGVTQSPTHLIKTRGQQVTLRCSPKSGHDTVSWYQQALGQGPQFIFQYYEEEERQRGNFPDRFSGHQFPNYSSELNVNALLLGDSALYLCASSSVPEYEQFFGPGTRLTVL.

This chain connects TRBV27 to TRBJ2-7; maybe TRBD1 (6 bases). The V end was cut by 6 bases, the J end by 4 bases, with 16 bases between. The CDR3 consists of 14 residues. Germline V gene sequence: CDR1 MNHEY, CDR2 SMNVEV (reference sequence). This CDR3 reads CASSPPGQRYEQYF. The DNA for the CDR3 is TGTGCCAGCAGCCCACCGGGACAAAGATACGAGCAGTACTTC.

This clonotype was picked up a small number of times. The chain joins TRBV7-2 to TRBJ2-4; D is tentatively TRBD1 or TRBD2 (7 bases each). Germline CDR1 is SGHTA and CDR2 is FQGNSA. The CDR3 has 16 residues. Deletions cut 5 bases from V and 7 bases from J, with 21 bases between. CDR3 DNA sequence: TGTGCCAGCAGCCCTACGTCAGGGGGGCGGGGGAACATTCAGTACTTC. As protein: CASSPTSGGRGNIQYF.

This clonotype showed up just a few times. The chain employs TRBV4-3 and TRBJ1-4; tentatively, D is TRBD1 (6 bases). V lost 1 base to trimming and J lost 13 bases, with 16 bases between them. The length of the CDR3 is 14 residues. The germline CDR1 and CDR2 sequences are LGHNA and YSLEER. The DNA for the CDR3 is TGCGCCAGCAGCCAAGGTCGAGATTTAGGGGGACTGTTTTTT. This gives the protein CASSQGRDLGGLFF.

This clonotype was counted between two and nine times. The rearrangement uses TRBV3-1 and TRBJ2-1, with 9 bases fitting TRBD2. The V segment lost 1 base and the J segment 8 bases; nucleotides outside the gene matches: 3. Germline lookup yields CDR1 LGHDT and CDR2 YNNKEL (reference sequence). The CDR3 covers 14 residues. The DNA of the CDR3 is TGTGCCAGCAGCCAAGGCGGGGGGGCGTATGAGCAGTTCTTC. This codes for CASSQGGGAYEQFF.

This sequence joins TRBV5-5 and TRBJ2-3; 7 nucleotides match TRBD2. Germline CDR1 and CDR2: SGHKS and YYEKEE (reference sequence). J lost 0 bases, V lost 1 base, and 11 bases had no gene match. The CDR3 runs 18 residues. The CDR3 sequence: CASSLFTSARQSTDTQYF. The CDR3 nucleotides read TGTGCCAGCAGCTTGTTCACTAGCGCACGCCAAAGCACAGATACGCAGTATTTT.

The V and J genes are TRBV28 and TRBJ2-6; TRBD1 matches at 8 bases. CDR3 length equals 14 residues. V trimming: 11 bases; J trimming: 3 bases; junction bases outside the gene matches: 6. CDR1 is MDHEN and CDR2 is SYDVKM in the germline V gene. This chain's CDR3 is CAGQGGGGANVLTF. CDR3 in DNA: TGTGCCGGACAGGGAGGTGGTGGGGCCAACGTCCTGACTTTC.

The J gene is TRBJ1-1, the V gene TRBV4-1; D perhaps matches TRBD1 (6 bases). The germline gives CDR1 MGHRA, CDR2 YSYEKL. This CDR3 contains 14 residues. Between the trimmed V and J ends, which lost 4 bases and 5 bases, there was a span of 14 bases. In nucleotides, the CDR3 is TGCGCCAGCAGCCTTACAGGGAGTTATACTGAAGCTTTCTTT. Translation gives CASSLTGSYTEAFF.

The table lists this clonotype with many counts. The chain employs TRBV7-2 and TRBJ2-7; maybe TRBD2 (6 bases). The ends were cut back, 5 bases at V and 1 base at J, with 9 bases in the middle. Germline values: CDR1 SGHTA, CDR2 FQGNSA. CDR3 length equals 13 residues. The CDR3 is CASSRGLSYEQYF. CDR3 bases: TGTGCCAGCAGCCGGGGACTGTCCTACGAGCAGTACTTC.

The chain employs TRBV2 and TRBJ2-3; perhaps TRBD2 as D (6 bases). The CDR3 is 13 amino acids. Germline V gene data show CDR1 as SNHLY and CDR2 as FYNNEI. The germline V and J ends were trimmed by 7 bases and 3 bases, with 11 bases remaining between them. The DNA of the CDR3 is TGTGCCAGCACTAGCGTAGGAACAGATACGCAGTATTTT. It specifies CASTSVGTDTQYF. The full variable domain, with the rest looked up from reference TRBV2 and TRBJ2-3, is EPEVTQTPSHQVTQMGQEVILRCVPISNHLYFYWYRQILGQKVEFLVSFYNNEISEKSEIFDDQFSVERPDGSNFTLKIRSTKLEDSAMYFCASTSVGTDTQYFGPGTRLTVL.